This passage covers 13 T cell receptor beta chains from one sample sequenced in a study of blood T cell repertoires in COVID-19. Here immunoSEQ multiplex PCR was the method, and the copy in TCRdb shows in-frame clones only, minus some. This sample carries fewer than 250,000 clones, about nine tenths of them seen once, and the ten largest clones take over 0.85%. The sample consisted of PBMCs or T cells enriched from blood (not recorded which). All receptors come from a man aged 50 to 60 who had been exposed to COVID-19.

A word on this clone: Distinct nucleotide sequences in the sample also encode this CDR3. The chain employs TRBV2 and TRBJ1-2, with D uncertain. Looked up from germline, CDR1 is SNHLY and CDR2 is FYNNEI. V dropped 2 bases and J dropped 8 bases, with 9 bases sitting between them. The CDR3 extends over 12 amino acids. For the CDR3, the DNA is TGTGCCAGCAGTGAAAGAGGGTACGGCTACACCTTC. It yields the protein CASSERGYGYTF.

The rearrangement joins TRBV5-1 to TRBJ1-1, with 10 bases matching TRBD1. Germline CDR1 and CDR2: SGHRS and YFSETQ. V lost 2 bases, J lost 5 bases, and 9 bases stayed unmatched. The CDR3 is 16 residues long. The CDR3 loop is CASSFRGQGKTTEAFF. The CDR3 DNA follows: TGCGCCAGCAGCTTCAGGGGACAGGGGAAGACAACTGAAGCTTTCTTT.

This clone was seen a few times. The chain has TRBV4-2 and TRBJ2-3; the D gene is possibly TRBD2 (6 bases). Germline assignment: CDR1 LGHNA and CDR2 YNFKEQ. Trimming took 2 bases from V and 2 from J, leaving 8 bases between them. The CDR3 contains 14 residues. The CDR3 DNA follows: TGTGCCAGCAGCCAACGGGAGCACACAGATACGCAGTATTTT. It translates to CASSQREHTDTQYF.

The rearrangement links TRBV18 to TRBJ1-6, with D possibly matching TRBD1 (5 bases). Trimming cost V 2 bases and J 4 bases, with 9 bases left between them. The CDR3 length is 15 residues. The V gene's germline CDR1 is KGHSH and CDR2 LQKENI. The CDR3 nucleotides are TGTGCCAGCTCACCAGGGGCCCATTATAATTCACCCCTCCACTTT. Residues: CASSPGAHYNSPLHF.

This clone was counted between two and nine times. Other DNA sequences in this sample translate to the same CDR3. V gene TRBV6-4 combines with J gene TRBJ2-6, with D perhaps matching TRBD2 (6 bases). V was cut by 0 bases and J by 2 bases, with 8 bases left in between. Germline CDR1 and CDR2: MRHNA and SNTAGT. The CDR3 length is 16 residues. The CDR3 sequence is CASSDSGGTGANVLTF. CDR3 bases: TGTGCCAGCAGTGACTCTGGGGGGACTGGGGCCAACGTCCTGACTTTC.

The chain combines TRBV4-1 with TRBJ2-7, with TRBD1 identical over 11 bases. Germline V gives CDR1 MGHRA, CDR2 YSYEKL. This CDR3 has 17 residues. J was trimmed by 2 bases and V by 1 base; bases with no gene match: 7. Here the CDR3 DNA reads TGCGCCAGCAGCCAAGGGACAGGGGGCACAGAAGCCTACGAGCAGTACTTC. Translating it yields CASSQGTGGTEAYEQYF.

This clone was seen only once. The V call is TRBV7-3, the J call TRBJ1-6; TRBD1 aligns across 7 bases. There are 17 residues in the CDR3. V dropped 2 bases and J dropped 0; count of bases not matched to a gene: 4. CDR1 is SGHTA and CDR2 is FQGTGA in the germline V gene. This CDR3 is CASSLFPGGSYNSPLHF. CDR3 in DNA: TGTGCCAGCAGCTTATTTCCAGGGGGCTCCTATAATTCACCCCTCCACTTT.

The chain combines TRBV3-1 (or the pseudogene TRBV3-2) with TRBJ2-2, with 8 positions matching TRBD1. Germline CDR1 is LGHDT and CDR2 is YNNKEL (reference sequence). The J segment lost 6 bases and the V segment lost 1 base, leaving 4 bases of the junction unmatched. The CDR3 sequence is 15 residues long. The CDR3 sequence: CASSQGTGWAGELFF. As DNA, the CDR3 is TGTGCCAGCAGCCAAGGGACAGGGTGGGCCGGGGAGCTGTTTTTT.

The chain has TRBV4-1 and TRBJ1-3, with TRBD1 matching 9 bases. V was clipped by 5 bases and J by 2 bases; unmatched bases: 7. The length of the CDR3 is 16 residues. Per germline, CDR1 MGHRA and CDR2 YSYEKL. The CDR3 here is CASSSPGQGPGNTIYF. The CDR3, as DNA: TGCGCCAGCAGCTCACCGGGACAGGGACCTGGAAACACCATATATTTT.

CDR3 in amino acids: CASSLGTGVYEKLFF. In DNA, the CDR3 is TGTGCCAGCAGCTTGGGGACAGGGGTGTATGAAAAACTGTTTTTT. The chain recombines TRBV7-9 with TRBJ1-4; 10 nucleotides agree with TRBD1. The CDR3 has 15 residues. Germline values: CDR1 SEHNR, CDR2 FQNEAQ (reference sequence). Losses at the gene ends were 3 bases for V and 6 bases for J; bases not matched to a gene: 4.

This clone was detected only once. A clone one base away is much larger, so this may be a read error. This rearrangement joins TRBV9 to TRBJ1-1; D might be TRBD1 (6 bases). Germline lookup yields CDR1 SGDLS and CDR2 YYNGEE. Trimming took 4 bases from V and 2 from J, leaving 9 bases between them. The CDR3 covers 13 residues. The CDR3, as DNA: TGTGCCAGCAGCCTACAGGGAAACACTGAAGCTTTCTTT. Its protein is CASSLQGNTEAFF.

CDR3 sequence reads: CASSESLIDNNEQFF. CDR3 bases: TGTGCCAGCAGTGAAAGTCTAATTGACAACAATGAGCAGTTCTTC. This chain connects TRBV2 to TRBJ2-1; unclear D gene. The germline gives CDR1 SNHLY, CDR2 FYNNEI. The CDR3 spans 15 residues. Trimming removed 2 bases at V and 5 bases at J, with 13 bases between.

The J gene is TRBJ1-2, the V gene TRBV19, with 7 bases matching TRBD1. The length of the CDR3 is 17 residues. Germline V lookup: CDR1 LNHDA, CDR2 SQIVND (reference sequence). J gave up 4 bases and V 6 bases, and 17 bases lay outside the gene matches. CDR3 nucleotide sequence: TGTGCCAGTAGCAGGACCCCAACAGGGGCTGGGAGCTATGGCTACACCTTC. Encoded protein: CASSRTPTGAGSYGYTF. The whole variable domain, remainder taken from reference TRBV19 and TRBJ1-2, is DGGITQSPKYLFRKEGQNVTLSCEQNLNHDAMYWYRQDPGQGLRLIYYSQIVNDFQKGDIAEGYSVSREKKESFPLTVTSAQKNPTAFYLCASSRTPTGAGSYGYTFGSGTRLTVV.